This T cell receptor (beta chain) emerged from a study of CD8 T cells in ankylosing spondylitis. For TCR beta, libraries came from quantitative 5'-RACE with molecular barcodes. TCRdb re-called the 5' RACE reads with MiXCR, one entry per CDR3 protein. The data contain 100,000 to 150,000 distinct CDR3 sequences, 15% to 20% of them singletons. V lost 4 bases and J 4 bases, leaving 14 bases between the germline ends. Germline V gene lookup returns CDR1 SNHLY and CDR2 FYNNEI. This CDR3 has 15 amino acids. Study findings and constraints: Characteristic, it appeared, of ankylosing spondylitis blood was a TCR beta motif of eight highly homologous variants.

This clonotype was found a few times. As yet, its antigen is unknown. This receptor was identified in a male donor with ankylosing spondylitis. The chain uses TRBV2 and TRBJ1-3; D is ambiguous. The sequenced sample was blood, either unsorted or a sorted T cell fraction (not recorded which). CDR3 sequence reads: CASSGTLVLGNTIYF. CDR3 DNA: TGTGCCAGCAGTGGAACCCTCGTGCTCGGAAACACCATATATTTT. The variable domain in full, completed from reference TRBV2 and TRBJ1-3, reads EPEVTQTPSHQVTQMGQEVILRCVPISNHLYFYWYRQILGQKVEFLVSFYNNEISEKSEIFDDQFSVERPDGSNFTLKIRSTKLEDSAMYFCASSGTLVLGNTIYFGEGSWLTVV.